This T cell receptor (beta chain) was captured by sequencing in a study of CD8 T cells in ankylosing spondylitis. Overall study findings and caveats: Enrichment of disease-linked clones was reportedly significant in matched ankylosing spondylitis synovial fluid. Relatively scarce in peripheral blood, disease-linked clones were CD8+. In ankylosing spondylitis blood, a motif of roughly eight highly homologous TCR beta variants appeared characteristic.

The length of the CDR3 is 14 residues. Trimming left V 3 bases short and J 2 bases short, with 13 bases between. The germline gives CDR1 DFQATT, CDR2 SNEGSKA (reference sequence). Quantitative molecular-barcoded 5'-RACE generated the TCR beta libraries. TCRdb processed the 5' RACE reads anew with MiXCR; each CDR3 protein has one entry. The sample has some 700,000 distinct CDR3 sequences, under 20% seen once; the top ten hold under 20%. A single count supports this clonotype. Its antigen is unknown. This clonotype originated in a male donor with ankylosing spondylitis. J is TRBJ2-5 and V is TRBV20-1; either TRBD1 or TRBD2 may fit D (5 bases each). The source material was blood, either unsorted or a sorted T cell fraction (not recorded which). CDR3 nucleotide sequence: TGCAGTGCTAGGGGGGATACTTCACAAGAGACCCAGTACTTC. As protein: CSARGDTSQETQYF.